Listed below are T cell receptor beta chains from one sample, sequenced in a study of T cell responses to AZD1222 COVID-19 vaccine. Clones were read by immunoSEQ multiplex PCR, and TCRdb kept only the in-frame ones, dropping some. In the table there are around 150,000 clones, just under 95% of which are singletons. Material: peripheral blood, obtained on day 0 of AZD1222 vaccination. The receptors shown here come from an adult in good health. Each CDR3 is given with its conserved first and last residue. The order of the fields is D gene, V gene, J gene, clone size, CDR3 DNA, CDR3 protein. A D gene is named only where the DNA matches it firmly. The size of a clone is reported for some rows only, either as once, few or many, or as a class for expanded clones.

D gene: NA
V gene: TRBV10-3
J gene: TRBJ1-6
clone size: NA
CDR3 DNA: TGTGCCATCAGTGAGTCCGGGAATGAAGGCTCACCCCTCCACTTT
CDR3 protein: CAISESGNEGSPLHF

D gene: NA
V gene: TRBV10-3
J gene: TRBJ1-5
clone size: NA
CDR3 DNA: TGTGCCAGCAGGACAGACCTTAGCAATCAGCCCCAGCATTTT
CDR3 protein: CASRTDLSNQPQHF

D gene: NA
V gene: TRBV28
J gene: TRBJ1-3
clone size: NA
CDR3 DNA: TGTGCCAGCACCCTCTTGGGGCGTCCCTCTGGAAACACCATATATTTT
CDR3 protein: CASTLLGRPSGNTIYF

D gene: NA
V gene: TRBV2
J gene: TRBJ2-5
clone size: NA
CDR3 DNA: TGTGCCAGCAGTGAATGGGACACCCGTGGGACCCAGTACTTC
CDR3 protein: CASSEWDTRGTQYF

D gene: NA
V gene: TRBV3-1/TRBV3-2
J gene: TRBJ1-5
clone size: NA
CDR3 DNA: TGTGCCAGCAGCCCTCCAGGAACTTATCAGCCCCAGCATTTT
CDR3 protein: CASSPPGTYQPQHF

D gene: NA
V gene: TRBV2
J gene: TRBJ1-1
clone size: NA
CDR3 DNA: TGTGCCAGCAGTGACGGGAGACGCACTGAAGCTTTCTTT
CDR3 protein: CASSDGRRTEAFF

D gene: NA
V gene: TRBV18
J gene: TRBJ1-2
clone size: NA
CDR3 DNA: TGTGCCAGCTCACCCCCATTGGCCGCTCCCACTAACTATGGCTACACCTTC
CDR3 protein: CASSPPLAAPTNYGYTF

D gene: TRBD1
V gene: TRBV4-3
J gene: TRBJ1-4
clone size: NA
CDR3 DNA: TGCGCCAGCAGCCAAGCCCGGGACAGGGGCCGGGAAAAACTGTTTTTT
CDR3 protein: CASSQARDRGREKLFF

D gene: NA
V gene: TRBV30
J gene: TRBJ1-5
clone size: NA
CDR3 DNA: TGTGCCTTCTCCCATAGCAATCAGCCCCAGCATTTT
CDR3 protein: CAFSHSNQPQHF

D gene: TRBD1
V gene: TRBV4-1
J gene: TRBJ2-7
clone size: NA
CDR3 DNA: TGCGCCAGCAGCGCATCCGGGACAGGCGTCGGGGTGAAGTACTTC
CDR3 protein: CASSASGTGVGVKYF

D gene: NA
V gene: TRBV7-2
J gene: TRBJ1-5
clone size: once
CDR3 DNA: TGTGCCAGCAGCCCATTTCTTCGCGACGGGACTATTAGCAATCAGCCCCAGCATTTT
CDR3 protein: CASSPFLRDGTISNQPQHF

D gene: NA
V gene: TRBV5-6
J gene: TRBJ2-7
clone size: NA
CDR3 DNA: TGTGCCAGCAGCATGACAGGATCCCCCTACGAGCAGTACTTC
CDR3 protein: CASSMTGSPYEQYF

D gene: NA
V gene: TRBV5-8
J gene: TRBJ1-1
clone size: once
CDR3 DNA: TGTGCCAGCAGCCTCGGGGTAGGCTTTGAAGCTTTCTTT
CDR3 protein: CASSLGVGFEAFF

D gene: TRBD2
V gene: TRBV6-5
J gene: TRBJ2-2
clone size: NA
CDR3 DNA: TGTGCCAGCAGCCCCCGGGGGGGGAACACCGGGGAGCTGTTTTTT
CDR3 protein: CASSPRGGNTGELFF

D gene: NA
V gene: TRBV6-6
J gene: TRBJ2-6
clone size: few
CDR3 DNA: TGTGCCAGCAGTCCCGGGACCCACTTAGGAGGGGCCAACGTCCTGACTTTC
CDR3 protein: CASSPGTHLGGANVLTF

D gene: NA
V gene: TRBV25-1
J gene: TRBJ1-1
clone size: NA
CDR3 DNA: TGTGCCAGCAGTGAGAGAAAGGGGGCTGAAGCTTTCTTT
CDR3 protein: CASSERKGAEAFF

D gene: NA
V gene: TRBV6-6
J gene: TRBJ2-2
clone size: NA
CDR3 DNA: TGTGCCAGCAGTTACCTTTCTACATCCACCGGGGAGCTGTTTTTT
CDR3 protein: CASSYLSTSTGELFF

D gene: NA
V gene: TRBV24-1
J gene: TRBJ2-1
clone size: NA
CDR3 DNA: TGTGCCACCAGTGATTGGGAGGGGGAGGACTACAATGAGCAGTTCTTC
CDR3 protein: CATSDWEGEDYNEQFF

D gene: NA
V gene: TRBV5-6
J gene: TRBJ1-2
clone size: NA
CDR3 DNA: TGTGCCAGCAGCTTGGGCGGGAGCTTCTCCTATGGCTACACCTTC
CDR3 protein: CASSLGGSFSYGYTF

D gene: NA
V gene: TRBV6-5
J gene: TRBJ1-1
clone size: NA
CDR3 DNA: TGTGCCAGCAGTACAGGGCCAGTTACTGAAGCTTTCTTT
CDR3 protein: CASSTGPVTEAFF

D gene: NA
V gene: TRBV15
J gene: TRBJ1-1
clone size: NA
CDR3 DNA: TGTGCCTCCCGGGACATGAACACTGAAGCTTTCTTT
CDR3 protein: CASRDMNTEAFF

D gene: TRBD1
V gene: TRBV12-5
J gene: TRBJ2-1
clone size: once
CDR3 DNA: TGTGCTAGTGGAAGGGACAGGGGGGTGGTTGAGCAGTTCTTC
CDR3 protein: CASGRDRGVVEQFF